The 8 T cell receptor beta chains below come from one sample, sequenced in a study of cytomegalovirus exposure and HLA in healthy donors. Researchers ran the PCR with 60 Vbeta and 13 Jbeta primers. Produced via immunoSEQ multiplex PCR; TCRdb's table is partial and in-frame only. The sample contains 120,000 or so clones, 75% to 80% of which appear only once. Sequenced: PBMCs. The receptor source for this set is a woman aged 40 to 50 in good health and CMV-seronegative.

The rearrangement uses TRBV28 and TRBJ2-5; 7 nucleotides line up with TRBD2. Germline lookup yields CDR1 MDHEN and CDR2 SYDVKM. V was clipped by 5 bases and J by 4 bases; unmatched bases: 7. The CDR3 consists of 14 residues. Written as DNA, the CDR3 is TGTGCCAGCAGTCTAGCGGACGCCCTAGAGACCCAGTACTTC. It translates to CASSLADALETQYF.

This chain uses TRBV4-2 with TRBJ1-1; no definite D call. CDR1 is LGHNA, CDR2 YNFKEQ, per germline. V was shortened by 0 bases and J by 0 bases, with 8 bases between the two germline ends. CDR3 length equals 15 residues. The CDR3 spells CASSQEEQMNTEAFF. The CDR3 nucleotides are TGTGCCAGCAGCCAAGAAGAGCAAATGAACACTGAAGCTTTCTTT.

This clone was picked up one time. At one end the junction does not follow the germline gene, possibly because of a read error. The chain links TRBV7-9 to TRBJ1-4, with D unclear. Germline loops: CDR1 SEHNR, CDR2 FQNEAQ (reference sequence). The CDR3 has 14 amino acids. This CDR3 reads CSSSFGINGEKLFF. In DNA form, the CDR3 reads TGTTCCAGCAGCTTCGGGATTAATGGGGAAAAACTGTTTTTT. The whole variable domain, remainder taken from reference TRBV7-9 and TRBJ1-4, is DTGVSQNPRHKITKRGQNVTFRCDPISEHNRLYWYRQTLGQGPEFLTYFQNEAQLEKSRLLSDRFSAERPKGSFSTLEIQRTEQGDSAMYLCSSSFGINGEKLFFGSGTQLSVL.

This chain uses TRBV10-3 with TRBJ2-1; TRBD2 matches at 10 bases. The V gene's germline CDR1 is ENHRY and CDR2 SYGVKD. V lost 1 base, J lost 4 bases, and 1 base stayed unmatched. This CDR3 has 15 amino acids. The CDR3 reads CAISELLAGYNEQFF. In DNA, the CDR3 is TGTGCCATCAGTGAGTTACTAGCGGGGTACAATGAGCAGTTCTTC.

The rearrangement joins TRBV11-2 to TRBJ2-1; TRBD2 matches 10 bases. J lost 9 bases, V lost 0 bases, and 5 bases had no gene match. Germline values: CDR1 SGHAT, CDR2 FQNNGV. This CDR3 comprises 15 residues. The CDR3: CASSLEAGGNGEQFF. CDR3 nucleotide sequence: TGTGCCAGCAGCTTAGAAGCGGGAGGGAATGGTGAGCAGTTCTTC.

The rearrangement joins TRBV4-2 to TRBJ2-3; D may be TRBD2 (6 bases). CDR3 length: 16 amino acids. CDR1 is LGHNA, CDR2 YNFKEQ, per germline. Trimming took 8 bases from V and 0 from J, leaving 18 bases between them. The CDR3 protein is CASSKPGDSSTDTQYF. The CDR3 nucleotides are TGTGCCAGCTCCAAGCCGGGGGATTCTAGCACAGATACGCAGTATTTT.

As to this clone: Germline and junction disagree at one end, which may indicate a read error. The CDR3 DNA follows: TGTGCCAGCACCCGTGACAGTTCTGGGGCCAACGGCCTGACTTTC. It encodes CASTRDSSGANGLTF. The chain employs TRBV5-6 and TRBJ2-6; D might be TRBD1 (5 bases). Germline V gives CDR1 SGHDT, CDR2 YYEEEE. This CDR3 has 15 amino acids.

The CDR3 reads CASSPKAAAGELFF. DNA for the CDR3: TGTGCCAGCTCACCAAAGGCGGCAGCCGGGGAGCTGTTTTTT. The J gene is TRBJ2-2, the V gene TRBV18; D not certain. Germline assignment: CDR1 KGHSH and CDR2 LQKENI. The V end was cut by 2 bases, the J end by 6 bases, with 10 bases between. This CDR3 comprises 14 residues.